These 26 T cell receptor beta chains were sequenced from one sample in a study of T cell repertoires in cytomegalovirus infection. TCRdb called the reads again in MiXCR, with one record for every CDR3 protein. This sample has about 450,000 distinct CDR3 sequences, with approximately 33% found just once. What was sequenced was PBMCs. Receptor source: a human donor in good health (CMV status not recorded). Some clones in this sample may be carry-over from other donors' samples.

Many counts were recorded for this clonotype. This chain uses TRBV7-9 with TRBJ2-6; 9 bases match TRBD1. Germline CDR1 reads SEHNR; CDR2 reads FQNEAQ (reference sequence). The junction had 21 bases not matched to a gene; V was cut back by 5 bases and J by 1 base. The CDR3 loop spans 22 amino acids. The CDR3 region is CASSRGLEGTGNLTSGANVLTF. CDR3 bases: TGTGCCAGCAGCAGAGGGTTGGAAGGGACAGGGAACCTTACTTCTGGGGCCAACGTCCTGACTTTC.

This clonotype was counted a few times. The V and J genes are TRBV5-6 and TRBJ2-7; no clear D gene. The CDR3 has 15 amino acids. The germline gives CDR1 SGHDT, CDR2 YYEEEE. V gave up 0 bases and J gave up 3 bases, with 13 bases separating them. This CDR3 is CASSLAEKGFYEQYF. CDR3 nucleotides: TGTGCCAGCAGCTTGGCCGAAAAAGGGTTCTACGAGCAGTACTTC.

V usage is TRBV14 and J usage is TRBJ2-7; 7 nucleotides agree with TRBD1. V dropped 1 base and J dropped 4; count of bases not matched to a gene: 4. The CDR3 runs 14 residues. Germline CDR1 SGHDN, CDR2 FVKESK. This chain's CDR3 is CASSQGTGEYEQYF. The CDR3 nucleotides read TGTGCCAGCAGCCAAGGAACAGGGGAATACGAGCAGTACTTC.

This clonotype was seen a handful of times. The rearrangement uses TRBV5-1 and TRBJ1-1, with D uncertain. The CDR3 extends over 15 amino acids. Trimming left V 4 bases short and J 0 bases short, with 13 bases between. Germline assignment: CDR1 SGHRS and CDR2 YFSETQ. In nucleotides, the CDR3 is TGCGCCAGCAGCCCCATACTGCGCATGAACACTGAAGCTTTCTTT. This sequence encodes CASSPILRMNTEAFF.

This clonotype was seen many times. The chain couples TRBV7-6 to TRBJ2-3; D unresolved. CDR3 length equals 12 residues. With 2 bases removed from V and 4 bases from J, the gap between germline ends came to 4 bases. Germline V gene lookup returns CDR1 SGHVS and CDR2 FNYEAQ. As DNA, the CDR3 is TGTGCCAGCAGCTTAATCGCAGATACGCAGTATTTT. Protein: CASSLIADTQYF.

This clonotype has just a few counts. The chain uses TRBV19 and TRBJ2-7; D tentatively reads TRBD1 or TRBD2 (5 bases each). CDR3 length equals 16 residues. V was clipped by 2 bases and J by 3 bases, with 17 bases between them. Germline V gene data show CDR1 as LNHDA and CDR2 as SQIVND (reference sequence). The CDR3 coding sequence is TGTGCCAGTAGTATAACCGGGGCTGATGATTTCTACGAGCAGTACTTC. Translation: CASSITGADDFYEQYF.

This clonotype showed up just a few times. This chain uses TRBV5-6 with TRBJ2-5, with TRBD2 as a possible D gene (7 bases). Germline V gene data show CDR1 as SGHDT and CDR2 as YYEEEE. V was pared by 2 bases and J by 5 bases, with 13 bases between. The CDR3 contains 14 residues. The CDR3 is CASSFGGAEETQYF. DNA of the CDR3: TGTGCCAGCAGCTTTGGGGGGGCGGAGGAGACCCAGTACTTC.

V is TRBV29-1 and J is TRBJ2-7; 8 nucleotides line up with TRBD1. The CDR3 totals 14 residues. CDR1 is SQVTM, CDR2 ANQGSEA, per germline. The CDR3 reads CMPRTGRLSYEQYF. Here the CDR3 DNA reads TGCATGCCCCGGACAGGGCGACTCTCCTACGAGCAGTACTTC.

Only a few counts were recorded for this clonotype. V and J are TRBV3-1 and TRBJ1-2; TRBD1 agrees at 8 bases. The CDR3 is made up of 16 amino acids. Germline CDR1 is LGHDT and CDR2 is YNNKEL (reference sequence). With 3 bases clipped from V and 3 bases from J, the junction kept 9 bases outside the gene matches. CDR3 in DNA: TGTGCCAGCAGCCACAGAGGACAGGGAGGGGACTATGGCTACACCTTC. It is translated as CASSHRGQGGDYGYTF.

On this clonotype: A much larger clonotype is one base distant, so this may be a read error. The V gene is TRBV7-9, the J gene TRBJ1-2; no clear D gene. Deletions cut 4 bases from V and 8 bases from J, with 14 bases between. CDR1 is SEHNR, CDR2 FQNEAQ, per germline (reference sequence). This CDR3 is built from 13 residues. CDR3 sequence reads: CASSSQTRRGYTF. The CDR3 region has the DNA TGTGCCAGCAGCTCCCAGACAAGGAGGGGCTACACCTTC.

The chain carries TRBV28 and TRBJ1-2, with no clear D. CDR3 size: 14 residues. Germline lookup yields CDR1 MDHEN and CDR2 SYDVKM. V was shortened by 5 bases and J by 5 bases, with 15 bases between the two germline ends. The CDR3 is CASSPSIRRYGYTF. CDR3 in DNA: TGTGCCAGCAGTCCCTCCATCCGTCGATATGGCTACACCTTC.

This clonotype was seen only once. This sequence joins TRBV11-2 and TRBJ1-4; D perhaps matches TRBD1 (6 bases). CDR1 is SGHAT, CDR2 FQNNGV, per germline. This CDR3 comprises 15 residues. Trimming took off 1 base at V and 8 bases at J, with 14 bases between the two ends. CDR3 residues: CASSLGRGLGEKLFF. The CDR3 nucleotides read TGTGCCAGCAGCTTAGGTCGGGGGCTAGGAGAAAAACTGTTTTTT.

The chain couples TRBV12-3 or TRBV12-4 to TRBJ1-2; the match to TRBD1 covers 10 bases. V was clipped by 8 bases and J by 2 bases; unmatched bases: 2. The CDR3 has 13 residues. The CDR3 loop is CASGQGVNYGYTF. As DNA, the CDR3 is TGTGCCAGCGGACAGGGGGTAAACTATGGCTACACCTTC.

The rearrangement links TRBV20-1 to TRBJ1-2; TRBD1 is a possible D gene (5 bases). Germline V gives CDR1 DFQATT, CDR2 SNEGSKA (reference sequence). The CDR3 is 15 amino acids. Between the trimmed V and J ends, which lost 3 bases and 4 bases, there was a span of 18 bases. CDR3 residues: CSASVTGRLGYGYTF. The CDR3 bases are TGCAGTGCTAGTGTAACGGGGCGACTGGGCTATGGCTACACCTTC.

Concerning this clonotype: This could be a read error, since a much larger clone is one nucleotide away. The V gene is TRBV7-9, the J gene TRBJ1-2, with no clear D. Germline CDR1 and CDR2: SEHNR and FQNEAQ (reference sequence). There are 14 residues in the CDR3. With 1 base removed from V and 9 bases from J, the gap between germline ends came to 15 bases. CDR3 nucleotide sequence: TGTGCCAGCAGCTTAGGTGGCCTACGGGATTGCTACACCTTC. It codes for CASSLGGLRDCYTF.

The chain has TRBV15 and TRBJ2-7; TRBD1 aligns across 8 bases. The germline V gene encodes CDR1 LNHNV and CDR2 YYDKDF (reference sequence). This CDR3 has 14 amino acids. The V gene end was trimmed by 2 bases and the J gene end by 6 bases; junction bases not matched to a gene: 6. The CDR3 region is CATSRKDRVSEQYF. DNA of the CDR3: TGTGCCACCAGCAGAAAGGACAGGGTAAGCGAGCAGTACTTC.

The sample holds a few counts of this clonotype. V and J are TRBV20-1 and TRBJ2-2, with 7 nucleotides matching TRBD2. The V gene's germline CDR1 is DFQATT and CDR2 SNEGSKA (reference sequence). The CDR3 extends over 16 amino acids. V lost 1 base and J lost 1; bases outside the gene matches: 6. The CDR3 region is CSARGGGGENTGELFF. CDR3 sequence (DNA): TGCAGTGCTAGAGGGGGCGGGGGAGAGAACACCGGGGAGCTGTTTTTT.

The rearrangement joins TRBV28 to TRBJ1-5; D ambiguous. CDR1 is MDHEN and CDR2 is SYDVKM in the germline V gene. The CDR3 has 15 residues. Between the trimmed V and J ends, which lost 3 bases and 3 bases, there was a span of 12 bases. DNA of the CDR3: TGTGCCAGCAGTTTCACACCGGGATACAATCAGCCCCAGCATTTT. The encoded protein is CASSFTPGYNQPQHF.

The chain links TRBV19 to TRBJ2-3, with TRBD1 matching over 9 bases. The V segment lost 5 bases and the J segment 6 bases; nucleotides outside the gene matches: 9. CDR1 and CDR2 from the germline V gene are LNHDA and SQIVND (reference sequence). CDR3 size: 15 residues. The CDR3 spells CASSPATGGRDTQYF. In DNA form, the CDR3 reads TGTGCCAGTAGTCCCGCGACAGGGGGTCGGGATACGCAGTATTTT.

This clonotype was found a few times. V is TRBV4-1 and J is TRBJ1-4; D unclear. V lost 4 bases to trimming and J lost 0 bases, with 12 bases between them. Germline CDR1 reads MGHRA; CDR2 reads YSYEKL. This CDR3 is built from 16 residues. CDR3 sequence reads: CASSLTLDATNEKLFF. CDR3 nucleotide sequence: TGCGCCAGCAGCCTAACCCTAGATGCAACTAATGAAAAACTGTTTTTT.

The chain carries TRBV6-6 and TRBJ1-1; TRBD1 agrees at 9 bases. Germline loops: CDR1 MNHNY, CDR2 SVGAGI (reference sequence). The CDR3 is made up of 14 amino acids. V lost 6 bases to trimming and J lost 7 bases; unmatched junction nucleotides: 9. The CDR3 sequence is CASRDRGLLSEAFF. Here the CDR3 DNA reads TGTGCCAGCAGAGACAGGGGGTTGCTAAGTGAAGCTTTCTTT.

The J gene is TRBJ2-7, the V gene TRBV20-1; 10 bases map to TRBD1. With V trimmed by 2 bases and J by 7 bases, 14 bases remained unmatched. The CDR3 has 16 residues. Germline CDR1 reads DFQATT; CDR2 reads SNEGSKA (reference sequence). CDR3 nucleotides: TGCAGTGCTAGACCTTACCGGGACAGGGGAAGAAGGGAGCAGTACTTC. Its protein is CSARPYRDRGRREQYF.

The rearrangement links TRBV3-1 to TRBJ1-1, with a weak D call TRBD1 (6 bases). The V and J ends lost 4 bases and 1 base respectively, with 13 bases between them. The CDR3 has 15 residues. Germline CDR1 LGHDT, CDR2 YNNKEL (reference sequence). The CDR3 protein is CASSPHTGRNTEAFF. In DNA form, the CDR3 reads TGTGCCAGCAGCCCACACACAGGGAGGAACACTGAAGCTTTCTTT.

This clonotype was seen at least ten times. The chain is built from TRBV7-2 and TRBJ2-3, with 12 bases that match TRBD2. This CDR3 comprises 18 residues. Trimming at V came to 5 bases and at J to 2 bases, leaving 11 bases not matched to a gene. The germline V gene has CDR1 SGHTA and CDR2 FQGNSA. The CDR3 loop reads CASSPRWGLAGTTDTQYF. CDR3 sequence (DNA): TGTGCCAGCAGCCCACGATGGGGACTAGCGGGTACCACAGATACGCAGTATTTT. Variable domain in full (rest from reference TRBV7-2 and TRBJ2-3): GAGVSQSPSNKVTEKGKDVELRCDPISGHTALYWYRQSLGQGLEFLIYFQGNSAPDKSGLPSDRFSAERTGGSVSTLTIQRTQQEDSAVYLCASSPRWGLAGTTDTQYFGPGTRLTVL.

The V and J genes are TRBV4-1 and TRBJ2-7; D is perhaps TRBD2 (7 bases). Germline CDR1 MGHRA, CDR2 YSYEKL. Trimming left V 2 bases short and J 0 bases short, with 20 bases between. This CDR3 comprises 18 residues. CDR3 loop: CASSQPAVGGGHSYEQYF. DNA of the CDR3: TGCGCCAGCAGCCAACCCGCAGTAGGGGGGGGCCACTCCTACGAGCAGTACTTC.

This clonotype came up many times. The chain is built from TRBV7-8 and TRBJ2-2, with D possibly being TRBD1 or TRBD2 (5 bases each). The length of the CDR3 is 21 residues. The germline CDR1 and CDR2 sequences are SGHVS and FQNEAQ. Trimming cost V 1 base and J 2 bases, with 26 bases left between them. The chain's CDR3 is CASSLEEYNIRDPENTGELFF. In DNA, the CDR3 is TGTGCCAGCAGCTTAGAAGAATACAATATCCGGGACCCAGAAAACACCGGGGAGCTGTTTTTT.